The TCR beta chain described here comes from a study of blood T cells in healthy people across ages. Combining a sample-barcoded 5' primer with a J-beta primer mix, a second PCR ran for about 6 to 11 cycles. TCRdb independently ran MiXCR on the 5' RACE reads; one entry per CDR3 protein. Of about a million distinct CDR3 sequences detected, 40% to 60% appear once; the ten largest clones hold 13%. Germline CDR1 is MGHRA and CDR2 is YSYEKL. The CDR3 extends over 13 amino acids. The ends were cut back, 4 bases at V and 7 bases at J, with 11 bases in the middle. This clonotype was counted a single time. What it recognizes is unknown. General study results and limits: Observed TCR beta diversity per million T cells went down as age went up. This fall followed a roughly linear course with age. The study found TCR beta diversity correlated strongly with naive T cell percentage.

The sequence came from a man aged 30 to 39 in good health. This chain links TRBV4-1 with TRBJ2-1; D unresolved. The sample consisted of blood. This CDR3 reads CASSLLEVNEQFF. DNA for the CDR3: TGCGCCAGCAGCCTACTCGAGGTGAATGAGCAGTTCTTC.